This T cell receptor (beta chain) is drawn from a study of T cell responses to AZD1222 COVID-19 vaccine. Regarding the study as a whole: When two AZD1222 doses had been given, Spike-specific TCR breadth and depth rose.

Trimming cost V 5 bases and J 3 bases, with 13 bases left between them. The CDR3 totals 15 residues. The germline V gene encodes CDR1 LGHDT and CDR2 YNNKEL (reference sequence). As to this clone: The antigen remains undetermined.

Sequencing was performed with immunoSEQ multiplex PCR; in TCRdb, only in-frame clones are kept and a portion is missing. The data contain 65,000 to 100,000 clones, more than 70% of them singletons. The sample was peripheral blood, taken on day 0 of AZD1222 vaccination. The receptor was derived from an adult in good health. The V gene is TRBV3-1 (or the pseudogene TRBV3-2), the J gene TRBJ1-4; D not resolved. CDR3 amino acids: CASSFHRAPNEKLFF. The CDR3, as DNA: TGTGCCAGCAGCTTCCACCGGGCTCCTAATGAAAAACTGTTTTTT.